A selection of T cell receptor beta chains follows, all from one sample in a study of blood T cell repertoires in COVID-19. Some clones are missing from TCRdb's copy, which holds only in-frame ones; the method was immunoSEQ multiplex PCR. The table records 650,000 to 800,000 clones, about nine tenths of them present only once. Sequencing used peripheral blood. The source is a woman between 18 and 29 years old with acute or convalescent COVID-19. Both conserved end residues are part of each CDR3.

j_gene	v_gene	CDR3aa
TRBJ1-2	TRBV30	CAWTGGGSGYTF
TRBJ2-7	TRBV3-1/TRBV3-2	CASSQRGRGTYEQYF
TRBJ1-5	TRBV2	CASRGQGNQPQHF
TRBJ2-7	TRBV27	CASGSGGVYEQYF
TRBJ2-7	TRBV18	CASSPRTGVSYEQYF
TRBJ1-5	TRBV2	CASSDRQGHQPQHF
TRBJ2-7	TRBV9	CASSPRQGKAYEQYF
TRBJ1-3	TRBV11-2	CASSLDSGQGGGNTIYF
TRBJ2-2	TRBV24-1	CATSDSRLHTGELFF
TRBJ1-5	TRBV3-1/TRBV3-2	CASSQRGRTGNQPQHF
TRBJ1-4	TRBV7-9	CASSGGDQGASEKLFF
TRBJ2-7	TRBV4-2	CASSQTGTGSSYEQYF
TRBJ1-6	TRBV5-1	CASSLPPSPLHF
TRBJ1-4	TRBV15	CATSKMTGLGEKLFF
TRBJ2-7	TRBV6-5	CASSLTGISYEQYF
TRBJ1-2	TRBV19	CASSRDYGYTF
TRBJ2-3	TRBV5-1	CASSLTLLTDTQYF
TRBJ1-5	TRBV15	CATSREGAVPGSQHF